A selection of T cell receptor beta chains follows, all from one sample in a study of T cell repertoires in cytomegalovirus infection. Using its own MiXCR run on the reads, TCRdb lists one record per CDR3 protein. Altogether some 600,000 distinct CDR3 sequences are present, approximately 25% being singletons, with the ten largest covering approximately 8.2%. Sequencing was performed on CD8+ T cells from PBMCs. The receptor source for this set is a human donor in good health (CMV status not recorded). Some clones in this sample may be carry-over from other donors' samples. Both conserved end residues are part of each CDR3.

j_gene | v_gene | CDR3aa
TRBJ1-1 | TRBV6-2/TRBV6-3 | CASSYGTKAFF
TRBJ1-2 | TRBV20-1 | CSARDPRQGGDGYTF
TRBJ1-2 | TRBV29-1 | CSVENLGRAGYGYTF
TRBJ1-1 | TRBV7-1 | CASSPTMAAFTEAFF
TRBJ2-4 | TRBV5-1 | CASSFSPTGLETKNIQYF
TRBJ2-2 | TRBV2 | CASIKTANTGELFF
TRBJ1-1 | TRBV20-1 | CSARGGATRTGTLNTEAFF
TRBJ1-5 | TRBV5-6 | CASSLTGKGNQPQHF
TRBJ2-5 | TRBV2 | CATSTHKETQYF
TRBJ2-3 | TRBV13 | CAGGRADTQYF
TRBJ2-1 | TRBV5-6 | CASSLVGTRYNEQFF
TRBJ2-1 | TRBV7-4 | CASSLAGGVLQDEQFF
TRBJ2-5 | TRBV7-7 | CASSELQGFGETQYF
TRBJ1-6 | TRBV2 | CASSNPGGRSPLHF
TRBJ2-6 | TRBV7-2 | CASSLAWQGLTGANVLTF
TRBJ1-1 | TRBV6-5 | CASRRGGNTEALF
TRBJ2-5 | TRBV28 | CASRPNRRDLTQYF
TRBJ2-2 | TRBV27 | CASSLPTIGGELFF
TRBJ2-5 | TRBV14 | CASSQEFLGAGETQYF
TRBJ2-3 | TRBV5-4 | CASSLDGGIVDTQYF
TRBJ2-1 | TRBV5-8 | CASSLIGGFLDNEQFF
TRBJ1-2 | TRBV7-9 | CASSTRSPTDGYTF
TRBJ1-1 | TRBV6-5 | CASSYLDGEAFF
TRBJ2-1 | TRBV20-1 | CSARLSLRDTLYNEQFF
TRBJ2-7 | TRBV4-1 | CASSPLGQSSSYEQYF
TRBJ1-1 | TRBV20-1 | CSVKWGAGDTEAFF